This T cell receptor beta chain was sequenced during a study of blood T cell repertoires in COVID-19. Original handling: Amplification with reference gene primers provided the estimates of nucleated cell counts. Using immunoSEQ multiplex PCR, the repertoire was profiled, and TCRdb retains in-frame clones only, with some absent. From that table come the V and J calls and clone size; the DNA was used to work out D and trimming. The sample has approximately 150,000 clones, around nine tenths seen once; the top ten hold less than 2.5%. CDR1 SGHDT and CDR2 YYEEEE come from the germline V gene. V lost 0 bases to trimming and J lost 6 bases; unmatched junction nucleotides: 7. CDR3 length: 15 amino acids.

The chain recombines TRBV5-6 with TRBJ2-7, with 9 bases aligning to TRBD1. Sequenced input: peripheral blood. This TCR was recovered from a man in his sixties or seventies with active COVID-19. The CDR3 DNA is TGTGCCAGCAGCTTGGTAAGGACAGGGGTTTCCGAGCAGTACTTC. This translates into CASSLVRTGVSEQYF.